This passage covers 32 T cell receptor beta chains from one sample sequenced in a study of OX40 agonist ivuxolimab in advanced cancers. The protocol was immunoSEQ multiplex PCR, while the TCRdb copy is restricted to in-frame clones and leaves out a portion. The data show about 43,000 clones, approximately 90% seen once. The material was CD4+ or CD8+ T cells sorted from blood, obtained in a trial of the OX40 agonist ivuxolimab. These receptors originate from an adult with an advanced solid tumor such as melanoma, head and neck, liver or kidney cancer.

The V and J genes are TRBV18 and TRBJ2-3, with 11 bases aligning to TRBD2. Germline assignment: CDR1 KGHSH and CDR2 LQKENI. V shed 4 bases, J shed 0 bases, and the junction held 3 bases outside the gene matches. The CDR3 length is 16 residues. The CDR3 reads CASSQGTSGSTDTQYF. In DNA form, the CDR3 reads TGTGCCAGCTCACAAGGGACTAGCGGTAGCACAGATACGCAGTATTTT.

This chain joins TRBV2 and TRBJ2-5, with D perhaps matching TRBD2 (6 bases). The CDR3 spans 14 residues. CDR1 and CDR2 from the germline V gene are SNHLY and FYNNEI. Trimming pared 2 bases from V and 3 bases from J, leaving 10 bases between. CDR3 in DNA: TGTGCCAGCAGTGAAAGTTTAGCGGAAGAGACCCAGTACTTC. It translates to CASSESLAEETQYF.

This rearrangement joins TRBV4-2 to TRBJ1-4; unclear D gene. V was pared by 0 bases and J by 4 bases, with 12 bases between. The CDR3 is 16 amino acids. CDR1 is LGHNA, CDR2 YNFKEQ, per germline. The DNA for the CDR3 is TGTGCCAGCAGCCAAGATCAGCTCACACTTAATGAAAAACTGTTTTTT. Translated, it gives CASSQDQLTLNEKLFF.

V usage is TRBV29-1 and J usage is TRBJ1-4; 10 bases are shared with TRBD1. Germline CDR1 is SQVTM and CDR2 is ANQGSEA. This CDR3 contains 14 residues. With 6 bases clipped from V and 6 bases from J, the junction kept 7 bases outside the gene matches. CDR3 DNA: TGCAGCGTAACGTCCGGGACAGGGGATGAAAAACTGTTTTTT. This encodes CSVTSGTGDEKLFF.

The chain links TRBV5-5 to TRBJ2-1; TRBD2 is a possible D gene (5 bases). Per germline, CDR1 SGHKS and CDR2 YYEKEE (reference sequence). CDR3 size: 14 residues. The V and J ends lost 2 bases and 2 bases respectively, with 8 bases between them. The CDR3 spells CASSLAGTYNEQFF. CDR3 DNA: TGTGCCAGCAGCTTAGCCGGGACCTACAATGAGCAGTTCTTC.

The table lists this clone with a count of one. The chain links TRBV15 to TRBJ1-1, with TRBD1 matching 7 bases. The ends lost 0 bases at V and 4 bases at J; junction bases unmatched: 8. The CDR3 is 16 residues long. Germline lookup yields CDR1 LNHNV and CDR2 YYDKDF (reference sequence). The CDR3 sequence is CATSRDLTGVRTEAFF. For the CDR3, the DNA is TGTGCCACCAGCAGAGATCTAACAGGGGTACGCACTGAAGCTTTCTTT.

This chain joins TRBV7-9 and TRBJ2-3; 8 bases are shared with TRBD1. Per germline, CDR1 SEHNR and CDR2 FQNEAQ (reference sequence). V dropped 3 bases and J dropped 2; count of bases not matched to a gene: 4. This CDR3 is built from 15 residues. CDR3 residues: CASSFKTGDTDTQYF. The CDR3, as DNA: TGTGCCAGCAGCTTCAAGACAGGGGACACAGATACGCAGTATTTT.

The chain has TRBV19 and TRBJ2-1, with unresolved D. CDR1 LNHDA and CDR2 SQIVND come from the germline V gene (reference sequence). Trimming removed 5 bases at V and 4 bases at J, with 6 bases between. The CDR3 is 12 residues long. The CDR3, as DNA: TGTGCCAGTAGTCAAGGTTACAATGAGCAGTTCTTC. Translated: CASSQGYNEQFF.

The chain combines TRBV5-1 with TRBJ1-2; no definite D call. Germline V gene data show CDR1 as SGHRS and CDR2 as YFSETQ. V was pared by 0 bases and J by 3 bases, with 12 bases between. There are 15 residues in the CDR3. The CDR3 loop is CASSLDLPRYYGYTF. CDR3 nucleotide sequence: TGCGCCAGCAGCTTGGATTTGCCCAGGTACTATGGCTACACCTTC.

J is TRBJ1-3 and V is TRBV7-9; D not certain. The CDR3 spans 15 residues. Between the trimmed V and J ends, which lost 5 bases and 4 bases, there was a span of 15 bases. CDR1 is SEHNR and CDR2 is FQNEAQ in the germline V gene (reference sequence). The CDR3, as DNA: TGTGCCAGCAGCCGAGTACGGGAATTAGGAAACACCATATATTTT. Amino acid sequence: CASSRVRELGNTIYF.

This chain uses TRBV4-1 with TRBJ1-5, with TRBD1 identical over 12 bases. This CDR3 has 15 amino acids. The V segment lost 1 base and the J segment 7 bases; nucleotides outside the gene matches: 2. Germline loops: CDR1 MGHRA, CDR2 YSYEKL. Here the CDR3 reads CASSQGGQGAQPQHF. The CDR3, as DNA: TGCGCCAGCAGCCAAGGGGGACAGGGGGCCCAGCCCCAGCATTTT.

This chain links TRBV6-5 with TRBJ2-1; the D is unclear. CDR3 length: 11 residues. Germline loops: CDR1 MNHEY, CDR2 SVGAGI. V lost 5 bases and J 10 bases, leaving 9 bases between the germline ends. The CDR3 DNA reads as TGTGCCAGCAGTGAAATAGGAGAGCAGTTCTTC. Protein product: CASSEIGEQFF.

The chain is built from TRBV2 and TRBJ1-5; D unresolved. The V end lost 2 bases, the J end lost 8 bases, and 4 bases lay between the germline ends. CDR3 length: 11 amino acids. Germline lookup yields CDR1 SNHLY and CDR2 FYNNEI. The CDR3 DNA follows: TGTGCCAGCAGTGAAAGTGAGCCCCAGCATTTT. Translated: CASSESEPQHF. Using reference TRBV2 and TRBJ1-5 for the parts outside the CDR3, the full variable domain is EPEVTQTPSHQVTQMGQEVILRCVPISNHLYFYWYRQILGQKVEFLVSFYNNEISEKSEIFDDQFSVERPDGSNFTLKIRSTKLEDSAMYFCASSESEPQHFGDGTRLSIL.

The gene calls are TRBV19 and TRBJ2-4; D gene unclear. This CDR3 has 13 residues. V was trimmed by 8 bases and J by 0 bases, leaving 8 bases between them. Germline V gene data show CDR1 as LNHDA and CDR2 as SQIVND (reference sequence). The CDR3 sequence is CASEGIAKNIQYF. CDR3 nucleotides: TGTGCCAGTGAAGGCATAGCCAAAAACATTCAGTACTTC.

The CDR3: CASSGKLVGDGLKTQYF. In DNA form, the CDR3 reads TGTGCCAGCAGCGGGAAGTTAGTGGGAGATGGGTTAAAGACCCAGTACTTC. The V call is TRBV9, the J call TRBJ2-5, with D perhaps matching TRBD2 (5 bases). The germline V gene encodes CDR1 SGDLS and CDR2 YYNGEE. The CDR3 length is 17 residues. Trimming took 3 bases from V and 6 from J, leaving 24 bases between them.

The chain couples TRBV7-9 to TRBJ2-3; D assignment may be TRBD1 or TRBD2 (5 bases each). The length of the CDR3 is 12 residues. The V end lost 9 bases, the J end lost 0 bases, and 7 bases lay between the germline ends. Germline-derived CDR1 and CDR2 are SEHNR and FQNEAQ (reference sequence). The CDR3 DNA is TGTGCCAGTGGGGGTAGCACAGATACGCAGTATTTT. Amino acid sequence: CASGGSTDTQYF.

This clone was counted once. The chain has TRBV9 and TRBJ2-1, with 7 bases lining up with TRBD2. In germline, CDR1 is SGDLS, CDR2 YYNGEE. The CDR3 runs 13 residues. V lost 0 bases, J lost 8 bases, and 2 bases stayed unmatched. The CDR3 region is CASSVASGYEQFF. DNA for the CDR3: TGTGCCAGCAGCGTAGCTAGCGGATATGAGCAGTTCTTC.

The rearrangement uses TRBV5-1 and TRBJ2-3, with TRBD2 matching 9 bases. The CDR3 is 17 amino acids. Trimming removed 4 bases from V and 7 bases from J; junction bases left unmatched: 16. The germline CDR1 and CDR2 sequences are SGHRS and YFSETQ. The CDR3, as DNA: TGCGCCAGCAGCCAGGAGGGCGGGGGGGCTCCTCTTTATACGCAGTATTTT. Its protein is CASSQEGGGAPLYTQYF.

The genes are TRBV6-1 and TRBJ1-5, with D unresolved. The V and J ends lost 5 bases and 2 bases respectively, with 4 bases between them. CDR1 is MNHNS and CDR2 is SASEGT in the germline V gene. The CDR3 totals 12 residues. The CDR3 here is CASSPGNQPQHF. The CDR3 coding sequence is TGTGCCAGCAGTCCCGGCAATCAGCCCCAGCATTTT.

The chain has TRBV11-2 and TRBJ2-1; D call uncertain. The CDR3 has 12 amino acids. Germline V CDR1 and CDR2: SGHAT, FQNNGV. Trimming took off 3 bases at V and 4 bases at J, with 4 bases between the two ends. This CDR3 reads CASSFDYNEQFF. The CDR3 DNA is TGTGCCAGCAGCTTTGATTACAATGAGCAGTTCTTC.

V is TRBV2 and J is TRBJ1-1; D uncertain. Between the trimmed V and J ends, which lost 3 bases and 0 bases, there was a span of 11 bases. CDR3 length equals 15 residues. Germline assignment: CDR1 SNHLY and CDR2 FYNNEI. CDR3 in amino acids: CASSELLGLNTEAFF. CDR3 in DNA: TGTGCCAGCAGTGAGCTGCTCGGGCTGAACACTGAAGCTTTCTTT.

The chain couples TRBV11-1 to TRBJ2-1; 7 nucleotides match TRBD2. The V segment lost 1 base and the J segment 4 bases; nucleotides outside the gene matches: 4. The germline gives CDR1 SGHAT, CDR2 FQDESV (reference sequence). The CDR3 has 15 amino acids. Here the CDR3 reads CASSLDLAEYNEQFF. CDR3 nucleotides: TGTGCCAGCAGCTTAGATCTAGCGGAATACAATGAGCAGTTCTTC.

This clone was counted a single time. V is TRBV5-6 and J is TRBJ2-5; D is possibly TRBD1 or TRBD2 (5 bases each). This CDR3 has 17 residues. Germline V gene data show CDR1 as SGHDT and CDR2 as YYEEEE. V was pared by 0 bases and J by 5 bases, with 20 bases between. CDR3 sequence reads: CASSLGDGSYQRETQYF. Written as DNA, the CDR3 is TGTGCCAGCAGCTTGGGGGACGGCTCATACCAGAGGGAGACCCAGTACTTC.

The chain has TRBV7-8 and TRBJ1-1, with a weak D call TRBD1 (5 bases). CDR1 and CDR2 (germline): SGHVS, FQNEAQ. CDR3 length equals 14 residues. The V gene lost 1 base and the J gene lost 0 bases, with 6 bases spanning the gap. Written as DNA, the CDR3 is TGTGCCAGCAGCTTAGGACAGCTGAACACTGAAGCTTTCTTT. Amino acids: CASSLGQLNTEAFF.

The chain carries TRBV27 and TRBJ2-1, with 8 bases identical to TRBD1. V lost 7 bases and J lost 0; bases outside the gene matches: 11. The CDR3 is 17 residues long. CDR1 and CDR2 (germline): MNHEY, SMNVEV (reference sequence). CDR3: CASTKLRDRSSYNEQFF. The DNA of the CDR3 is TGTGCCAGCACCAAACTCCGGGACAGGAGCTCCTACAATGAGCAGTTCTTC.

The chain carries TRBV6-5 and TRBJ2-2, with 8 bases matching TRBD1. The J segment lost 3 bases and the V segment lost 4 bases, leaving 4 bases of the junction unmatched. CDR3 length equals 15 residues. Per germline, CDR1 MNHEY and CDR2 SVGAGI. CDR3 sequence (DNA): TGTGCCAGCAGTTCCCCGGACAGGGACACCGGGGAGCTGTTTTTT. Its protein product is CASSSPDRDTGELFF.

The chain uses TRBV19 and TRBJ2-7, with 9 bases that match TRBD2. CDR1 is LNHDA, CDR2 SQIVND, per germline (reference sequence). V shed 6 bases and J 2 bases; nucleotides not matched to a gene: 5. There are 14 residues in the CDR3. For the CDR3, the DNA is TGTGCCAGTAGCCCGGCTAGCGGGGCCTACGAGCAGTACTTC. This gives the protein CASSPASGAYEQYF.

The genes are TRBV2 and TRBJ2-7; 8 bases are shared with TRBD2. There are 15 residues in the CDR3. Germline CDR1 reads SNHLY; CDR2 reads FYNNEI. V trimming: 3 bases; J trimming: 2 bases; junction bases outside the gene matches: 6. The DNA of the CDR3 is TGTGCCAGCAGTGACGGGGGGGCAAGGGCCTACGAGCAGTACTTC. Amino acid sequence: CASSDGGARAYEQYF.

The V and J genes are TRBV2 and TRBJ1-1; a weak D match, TRBD1 (6 bases). This CDR3 spans 14 amino acids. Germline V gene lookup returns CDR1 SNHLY and CDR2 FYNNEI. Trimming stripped 6 bases from V and 7 bases from J, with 18 bases between. CDR3 sequence (DNA): TGTGCCAGCAGGGGATACCAGGGGATCGGTGAAGCTTTCTTT. Its protein product is CASRGYQGIGEAFF.

The rearrangement links TRBV19 to TRBJ2-3, with unresolved D. CDR3 length: 14 amino acids. Germline lookup yields CDR1 LNHDA and CDR2 SQIVND (reference sequence). V lost 3 bases and J 6 bases, leaving 13 bases between the germline ends. This CDR3 is CASSIVAARDTQYF. Written as DNA, the CDR3 is TGTGCCAGTAGTATCGTAGCAGCGCGGGATACGCAGTATTTT.

V is TRBV7-6 and J is TRBJ2-5; weak D call: TRBD2 (6 bases). Trimming took off 2 bases at V and 4 bases at J, with 14 bases between the two ends. The CDR3 covers 15 residues. CDR1 is SGHVS, CDR2 FNYEAQ, per germline. The CDR3 protein is CASSLYGRVGETQYF. CDR3 bases: TGTGCCAGCAGCTTATACGGGAGAGTAGGAGAGACCCAGTACTTC.

This clone occurred once. The chain couples TRBV2 to TRBJ1-4; D gene unclear. The V end lost 6 bases, the J end lost 0 bases, and 8 bases lay between the germline ends. The CDR3 is 14 amino acids. CDR1 is SNHLY, CDR2 FYNNEI, per germline. CDR3 DNA: TGTGCCAGCAGGGGATACTCAACTAATGAAAAACTGTTTTTT. As protein: CASRGYSTNEKLFF.